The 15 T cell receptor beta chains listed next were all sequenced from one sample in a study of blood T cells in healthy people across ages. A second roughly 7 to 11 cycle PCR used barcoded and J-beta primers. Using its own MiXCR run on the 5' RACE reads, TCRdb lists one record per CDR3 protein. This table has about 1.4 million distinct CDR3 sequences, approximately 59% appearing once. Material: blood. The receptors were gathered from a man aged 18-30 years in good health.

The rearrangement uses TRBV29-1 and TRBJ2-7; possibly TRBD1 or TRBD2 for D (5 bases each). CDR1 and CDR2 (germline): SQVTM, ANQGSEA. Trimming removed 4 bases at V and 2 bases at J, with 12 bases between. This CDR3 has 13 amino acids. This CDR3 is CSVGGRDPYEQYF. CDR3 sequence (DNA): TGCAGCGTTGGGGGACGGGACCCCTACGAGCAGTACTTC.

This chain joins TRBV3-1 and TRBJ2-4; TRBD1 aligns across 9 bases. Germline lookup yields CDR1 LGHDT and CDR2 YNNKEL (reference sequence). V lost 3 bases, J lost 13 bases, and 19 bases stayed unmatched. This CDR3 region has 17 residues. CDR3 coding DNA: TGTGCCAGCAGCCATGAAATTGGGGACAGGGCTTGGAGGGAGCAGTACTTC. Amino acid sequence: CASSHEIGDRAWREQYF.

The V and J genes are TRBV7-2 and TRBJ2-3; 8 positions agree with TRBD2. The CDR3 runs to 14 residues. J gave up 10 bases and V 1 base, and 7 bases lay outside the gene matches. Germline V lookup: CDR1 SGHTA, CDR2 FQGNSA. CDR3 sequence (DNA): TGTGCCAGCAGCTTAGGTAGCGGGAACCGTGCGCAGTATTTT. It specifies CASSLGSGNRAQYF.

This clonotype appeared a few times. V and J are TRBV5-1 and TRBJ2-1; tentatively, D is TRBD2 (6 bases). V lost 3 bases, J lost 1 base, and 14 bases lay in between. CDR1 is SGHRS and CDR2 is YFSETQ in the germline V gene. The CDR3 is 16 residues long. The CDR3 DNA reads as TGCGCCAGCAGCTCTCAGTCTAGCGTGTCCTACAATGAGCAGTTCTTC. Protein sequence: CASSSQSSVSYNEQFF. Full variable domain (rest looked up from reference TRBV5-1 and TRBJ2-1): KAGVTQTPRYLIKTRGQQVTLSCSPISGHRSVSWYQQTPGQGLQFLFEYFSETQRNKGNFPGRFSGRQFSNSRSEMNVSTLELGDSALYLCASSSQSSVSYNEQFFGPGTRLTVL.

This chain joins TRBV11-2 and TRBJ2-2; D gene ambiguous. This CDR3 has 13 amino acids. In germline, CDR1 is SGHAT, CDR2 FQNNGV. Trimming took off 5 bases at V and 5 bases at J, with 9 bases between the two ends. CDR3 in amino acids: CASSPSHTGELFF. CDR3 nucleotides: TGTGCCAGCAGCCCTAGTCATACCGGGGAGCTGTTTTTT. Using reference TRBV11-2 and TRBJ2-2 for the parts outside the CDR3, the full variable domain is EAGVAQSPRYKIIEKRQSVAFWCNPISGHATLYWYQQILGQGPKLLIQFQNNGVVDDSQLPKDRFSAERLKGVDSTLKIQPAKLEDSAVYLCASSPSHTGELFFGEGSRLTVL.

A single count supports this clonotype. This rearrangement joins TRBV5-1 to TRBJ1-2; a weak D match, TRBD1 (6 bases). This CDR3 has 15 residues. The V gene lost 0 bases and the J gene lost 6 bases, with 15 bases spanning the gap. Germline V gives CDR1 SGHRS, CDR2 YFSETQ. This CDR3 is CASSLDRDIKNGYTF. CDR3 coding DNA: TGCGCCAGCAGCTTGGATAGGGACATAAAAAATGGCTACACCTTC.

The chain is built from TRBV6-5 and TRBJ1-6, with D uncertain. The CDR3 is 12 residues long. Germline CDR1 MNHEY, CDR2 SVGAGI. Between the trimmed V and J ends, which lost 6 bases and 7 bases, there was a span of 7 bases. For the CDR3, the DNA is TGTGCCAGCAGGGCCAGAAATTCACCCCTCCACTTT. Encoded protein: CASRARNSPLHF.

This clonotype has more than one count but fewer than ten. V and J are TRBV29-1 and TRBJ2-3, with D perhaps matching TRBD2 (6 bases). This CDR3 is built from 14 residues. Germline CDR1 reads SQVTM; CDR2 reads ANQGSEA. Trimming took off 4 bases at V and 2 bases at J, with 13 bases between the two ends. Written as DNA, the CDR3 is TGCAGCGTTGCGACTAGTTCTTCCACAGATACGCAGTATTTT. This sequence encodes CSVATSSSTDTQYF.

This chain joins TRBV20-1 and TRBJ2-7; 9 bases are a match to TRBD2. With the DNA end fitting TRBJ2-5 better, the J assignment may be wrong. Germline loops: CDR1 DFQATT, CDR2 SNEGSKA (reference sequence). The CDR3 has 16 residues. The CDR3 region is CSAREVTSGTQETQYF. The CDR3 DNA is TGCAGTGCTAGAGAGGTGACTAGCGGAACCCAAGAGACCCAGTACTTC.

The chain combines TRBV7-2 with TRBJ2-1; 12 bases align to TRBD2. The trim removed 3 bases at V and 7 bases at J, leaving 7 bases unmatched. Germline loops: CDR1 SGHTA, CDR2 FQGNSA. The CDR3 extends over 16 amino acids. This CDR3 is CASSLRLAGARNEQFF. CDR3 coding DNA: TGTGCCAGCAGCTTGCGACTAGCGGGGGCGAGGAATGAGCAGTTCTTC.

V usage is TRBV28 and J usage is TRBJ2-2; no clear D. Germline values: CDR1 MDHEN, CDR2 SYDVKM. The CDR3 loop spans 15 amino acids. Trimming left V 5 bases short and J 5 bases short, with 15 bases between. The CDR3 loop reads CASSPPIAGTGELFF. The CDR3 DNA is TGTGCCAGCAGTCCACCGATAGCCGGTACCGGGGAGCTGTTTTTT.

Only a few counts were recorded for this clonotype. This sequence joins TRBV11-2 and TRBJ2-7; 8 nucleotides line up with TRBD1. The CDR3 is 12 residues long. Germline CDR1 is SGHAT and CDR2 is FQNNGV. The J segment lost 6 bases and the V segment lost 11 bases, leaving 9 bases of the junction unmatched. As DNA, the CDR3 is TGTGCCGGCAAGACAGGGACAGGCGAGCAGTACTTC. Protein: CAGKTGTGEQYF.

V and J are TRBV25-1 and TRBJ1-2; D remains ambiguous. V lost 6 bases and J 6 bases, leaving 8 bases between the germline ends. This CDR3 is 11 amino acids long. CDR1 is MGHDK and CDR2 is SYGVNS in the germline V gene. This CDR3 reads CASSSAHGYTF. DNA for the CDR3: TGTGCCAGCAGCTCAGCCCATGGCTACACCTTC.

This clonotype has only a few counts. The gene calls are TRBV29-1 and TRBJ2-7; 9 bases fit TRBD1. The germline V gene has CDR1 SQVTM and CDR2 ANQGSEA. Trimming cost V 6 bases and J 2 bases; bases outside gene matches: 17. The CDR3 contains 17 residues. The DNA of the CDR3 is TGCAGCGTAACAGGGGGCCCTTCTACTCGACTACCCTACGAGCAGTACTTC. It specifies CSVTGGPSTRLPYEQYF.

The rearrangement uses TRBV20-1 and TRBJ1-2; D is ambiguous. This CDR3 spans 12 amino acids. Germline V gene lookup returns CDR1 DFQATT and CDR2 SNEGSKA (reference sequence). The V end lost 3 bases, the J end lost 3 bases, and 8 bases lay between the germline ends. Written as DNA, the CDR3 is TGCAGTGCTAGTGGGCGGGACTATGGCTACACCTTC. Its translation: CSASGRDYGYTF.